Sequencing of this T cell receptor (beta chain) was carried out in a study of blood T cell repertoires in COVID-19. On the study more broadly: T cells, B-cell-depleted T cells, or PBMCs supplied cDNA or gDNA.

Trimming left V 3 bases short and J 0 bases short, with 18 bases between. The CDR3 is made up of 17 amino acids. The germline CDR1 and CDR2 sequences are SGDLS and YYNGEE. Patients from Seattle were sampled longitudinally, starting during active infection. Original methodology: Counts of nucleated cells, estimated from reference gene primer amplification, were obtained. Profiled with immunoSEQ multiplex PCR; TCRdb holds only in-frame clones, not every one. The DNA gave D and trimming, while V, J and clone size come from that table. Of roughly 340,000 clones in the sample, more than 70% were seen once.

V usage is TRBV9 and J usage is TRBJ1-1, with D tentatively TRBD1 (6 bases). The source of this sequence is an older woman with COVID-19, enrolled during active disease. What was sequenced was peripheral blood. The CDR3 loop reads CASSESPVQGLNTEAFF. CDR3 DNA: TGTGCCAGCAGCGAAAGCCCAGTACAGGGTCTGAACACTGAAGCTTTCTTT.